Listed here are 10 T cell receptor beta chains from one sample, sequenced in a study of blood T cell repertoires in COVID-19 (dated by TCRdb to 2020 to 2022). Libraries were prepared through the immunoSEQ multiplex PCR assay. Not all clones reach the TCRdb copy of this immuneACCESS table, which keeps in-frame sequences only. Checked studies attribute under half of the gap to unresolved V genes and leave the rest unexplained. The sample includes around 200,000 clones, with around 90% observed a single time. The ten largest clonotypes hold over 0.95% of the sample. The sequenced sample was PBMCs or T cells enriched from blood (not recorded which). All receptors come from a man under 40 who had recovered from COVID-19.

V gene TRBV5-1 combines with J gene TRBJ2-5, with unresolved D. Germline V gives CDR1 SGHRS, CDR2 YFSETQ. The CDR3 runs 15 residues. The V and J ends lost 1 base and 1 base respectively, with 11 bases between them. For the CDR3, the DNA is TGCGCCAGCAGCTTGAGTCAAGCCATCCAAGAGACCCAGTACTTC. Its protein product is CASSLSQAIQETQYF. The full variable domain, rest sourced from reference TRBV5-1 and TRBJ2-5, is KAGVTQTPRYLIKTRGQQVTLSCSPISGHRSVSWYQQTPGQGLQFLFEYFSETQRNKGNFPGRFSGRQFSNSRSEMNVSTLELGDSALYLCASSLSQAIQETQYFGPGTRLLVL.

The J gene is TRBJ2-1, the V gene TRBV6-5, with D maybe TRBD2 (5 bases). CDR3 length: 15 amino acids. CDR1 MNHEY and CDR2 SVGAGI come from the germline V gene. V gave up 0 bases and J gave up 5 bases, with 11 bases separating them. Here the CDR3 reads CASSYSRTDDNEQFF. The DNA for the CDR3 is TGTGCCAGCAGTTACTCCCGGACTGATGACAATGAGCAGTTCTTC.

The gene calls are TRBV18 and TRBJ2-7; 8 nucleotides line up with TRBD1. The germline gives CDR1 KGHSH, CDR2 LQKENI. The trim removed 4 bases at V and 0 bases at J, leaving 5 bases unmatched. The CDR3 is made up of 15 amino acids. The CDR3: CASSRPTGASYEQYF. In DNA, the CDR3 is TGTGCCAGCTCACGGCCGACAGGGGCCTCCTACGAGCAGTACTTC.

This chain uses TRBV5-1 with TRBJ2-7, with 11 positions matching TRBD1. V shed 4 bases, J shed 4 bases, and the junction held 10 bases outside the gene matches. CDR1 and CDR2 (germline): SGHRS, YFSETQ. This CDR3 spans 16 amino acids. CDR3 DNA sequence: TGCGCCAGCAGCAGAATCCGGGACAGGGGGACGTACGAGCAGTACTTC. Its translation: CASSRIRDRGTYEQYF.

The J gene is TRBJ2-3, the V gene TRBV15, with TRBD1 as a possible D gene (5 bases). The CDR3 length is 15 residues. Trimming cost V 0 bases and J 1 base, with 8 bases left between them. Germline values: CDR1 LNHNV, CDR2 YYDKDF (reference sequence). The CDR3 DNA reads as TGTGCCACCAGCAGAGAACAACAGGGCACAGATACGCAGTATTTT. As protein: CATSREQQGTDTQYF.

The J gene is TRBJ2-7, the V gene TRBV6-2 or TRBV6-3; no reliable D call. Trimming shortened V by 3 bases and J by 0 bases, and 15 bases separated the two germline ends. Germline values: CDR1 MNHEY, CDR2 SVGEGT. The CDR3 has 16 residues. The CDR3: CASSYHDPRSSYEQYF. As DNA, the CDR3 is TGTGCCAGCAGTTATCATGACCCAAGGAGCTCCTACGAGCAGTACTTC.

V is TRBV6-2 or TRBV6-3 and J is TRBJ1-5, with TRBD1 as a possible D gene (6 bases). From germline, CDR1 is MNHEY and CDR2 SVGEGT. The length of the CDR3 is 15 residues. Between the trimmed V and J ends, which lost 2 bases and 3 bases, there was a span of 11 bases. As DNA, the CDR3 is TGTGCCAGCAGTTACAGGAACAGGGCCAATCAGCCCCAGCATTTT. This translates into CASSYRNRANQPQHF.

This sequence joins TRBV18 and TRBJ2-1; 9 bases align to TRBD2. The ends lost 4 bases at V and 9 bases at J; junction bases unmatched: 1. The length of the CDR3 is 12 residues. Germline V gives CDR1 KGHSH, CDR2 LQKENI. The CDR3: CASSLAGVEQFF. The CDR3 nucleotides read TGTGCCAGCTCACTAGCGGGAGTTGAGCAGTTCTTC.

This rearrangement joins TRBV18 to TRBJ2-1; no clear D gene. Trimming removed 3 bases at V and 0 bases at J, with 9 bases between. Per germline, CDR1 KGHSH and CDR2 LQKENI. The CDR3 spans 15 residues. DNA of the CDR3: TGTGCCAGCTCACCCGTTCTTAGCTCCTACAATGAGCAGTTCTTC. Translated: CASSPVLSSYNEQFF.

CDR3 nucleotide sequence: TGTGCCAGCAGCGAGGAGCTAACGCAGTATTTT. Translated, it gives CASSEELTQYF. The gene calls are TRBV6-5 and TRBJ2-3, with D unresolved. This CDR3 comprises 11 residues. CDR1 is MNHEY and CDR2 is SVGAGI in the germline V gene. V shed 6 bases and J shed 9 bases, with 10 bases lying between them.